This T cell receptor beta chain was sequenced for a study of CXCR3-negative and CXCR3-positive naive CD8 T cells. Study-level findings and limits: Sequencing showed both naive subsets with comparably high diversity, and memory CD8+ cells much lower. PBMCs showed partially decreased CXCR3 expression after cryopreservation, and most assays used fresh PBMCs.

Germline V gene data show CDR1 as LNHDA and CDR2 as SQIVND (reference sequence). The CDR3 has 12 amino acids. As to this clonotype: Antigen: not known.

Libraries of TRB cDNA were made by 5' RACE and carried UMIs. Each CDR3 protein gets one entry in TCRdb, which reprocessed the 5' RACE reads and gives no DNA. Here the sample table reports under 75,000 distinct CDR3 sequences. Naive cells were sorted as CD45RO-, CCR7+, CD27+ and CD95-. Sequenced: naive CXCR3- CD8+ T cells from blood. Subset defined: CD45RO-CCR7+CD27+CD95- naive CD8+ T cells lacking CXCR3 (TNR3-). The TCR was taken from a human donor in good health. Some clones in this sample may be carry-over from other donors' samples. This sequence joins TRBV19 and TRBJ2-7. The CDR3 region is CASSLNYYEQYF.